The rows below give T cell receptor beta chains drawn from one sample of a study of T cells in Graves' hyperthyroidism and ophthalmopathy. Via MiXCR, TCRdb re-called the multiplex PCR reads, giving one row per CDR3 protein. The sample holds around 580,000 distinct CDR3 sequences, 15% to 20% seen once. Sample: blood. These receptors were collected from a woman aged 18-29 years with Graves' hyperthyroidism. CDR3s include the opening cysteine and the closing phenylalanine or tryptophan. The D gene is left open where the match is weak. Clone size is shown for a subset of rows, as once, few, many or a class of expanded clone.

V gene: TRBV20-1
J gene: TRBJ1-5
clone size: few
D gene: .
CDR3 protein: CSARRDVGGDNQPQHF
CDR3 DNA: TGCAGTGCTAGGAGGGACGTGGGGGGAGACAATCAGCCCCAGCATTTT

V gene: TRBV3-1
J gene: TRBJ2-2
clone size: many
D gene: .
CDR3 protein: CASSHWRDSTGELFF
CDR3 DNA: TGTGCCAGCAGCCATTGGCGGGATTCCACCGGGGAGCTGTTTTTT

V gene: TRBV11-2
J gene: TRBJ2-2
clone size: few
D gene: TRBD2
CDR3 protein: CASSSLRERGGELFF
CDR3 DNA: TGTGCCAGCAGCTCCCTGCGGGAGAGGGGCGGGGAGCTGTTTTTT

V gene: TRBV10-3
J gene: TRBJ2-7
clone size: .
D gene: .
CDR3 protein: CAISVSGDYEQYF
CDR3 DNA: TGTGCCATCAGTGTTAGCGGAGACTACGAGCAGTACTTC

V gene: TRBV20-1
J gene: TRBJ2-7
clone size: many
D gene: .
CDR3 protein: CSARGRREPAYEQYF
CDR3 DNA: TGCAGTGCTAGGGGTCGGCGGGAACCAGCCTACGAGCAGTACTTC

V gene: TRBV6-6
J gene: TRBJ1-6
clone size: many
D gene: .
CDR3 protein: CASSYFGTSNSPLHF
CDR3 DNA: TGTGCCAGCAGTTACTTTGGGACTTCTAATTCACCCCTCCACTTT

V gene: TRBV6-1
J gene: TRBJ2-2
clone size: few
D gene: TRBD1
CDR3 protein: CASTQSPPGTGGPRELFF
CDR3 DNA: TGTGCCAGCACCCAATCCCCTCCAGGGACAGGGGGCCCGAGGGAGCTGTTTTTT

V gene: TRBV10-3
J gene: TRBJ1-5
clone size: .
D gene: TRBD1
CDR3 protein: CAISLTGPNQPQHF
CDR3 DNA: TGTGCCATCAGTTTGACAGGGCCAAATCAGCCCCAGCATTTT

V gene: TRBV25-1
J gene: TRBJ2-3
clone size: once
D gene: .
CDR3 protein: CASSEEYSTDTQYF
CDR3 DNA: TGTGCCAGCAGTGAAGAATATAGCACAGATACGCAGTATTTT

V gene: TRBV5-1
J gene: TRBJ2-7
clone size: .
D gene: TRBD2
CDR3 protein: CASRPSGTSGEQYF
CDR3 DNA: TGCGCCAGCAGACCTAGCGGAACCTCGGGGGAGCAGTACTTC

V gene: TRBV7-9
J gene: TRBJ2-7
clone size: many
D gene: .
CDR3 protein: CASSLDQTYEQYF
CDR3 DNA: TGTGCCAGCAGCTTAGACCAGACCTACGAGCAGTACTTC

V gene: TRBV12-3/TRBV12-4
J gene: TRBJ2-1
clone size: few
D gene: .
CDR3 protein: CASSLYGAYNEQFF
CDR3 DNA: TGTGCCAGCAGTTTATACGGAGCCTACAATGAGCAGTTCTTC

V gene: TRBV30
J gene: TRBJ2-2
clone size: many
D gene: .
CDR3 protein: CAWSVLSGTGELFF
CDR3 DNA: TGTGCCTGGAGTGTACTTAGTGGCACCGGGGAGCTGTTTTTT

V gene: TRBV7-2
J gene: TRBJ2-5
clone size: many
D gene: .
CDR3 protein: CASSLESRVKTQYF
CDR3 DNA: TGTGCCAGCAGCTTAGAGTCCAGGGTGAAGACCCAGTACTTC

V gene: TRBV20-1
J gene: TRBJ1-4
clone size: few
D gene: TRBD1
CDR3 protein: CSARGRGTANEKLFF
CDR3 DNA: TGCAGTGCTAGAGGAAGGGGGACAGCTAATGAAAAACTGTTTTTT

V gene: TRBV7-9
J gene: TRBJ1-1
clone size: few
D gene: TRBD1
CDR3 protein: CASSSGTGRYNEAFF
CDR3 DNA: TGCGCCAGCAGCTCTGGGACAGGAAGGTATAATGAAGCTTTCTTT

V gene: TRBV6-5
J gene: TRBJ1-2
clone size: once
D gene: .
CDR3 protein: CASSYGNYGYTF
CDR3 DNA: TGTGCCAGCAGTTATGGGAACTATGGCTACACCTTC

V gene: TRBV3-1
J gene: TRBJ2-7
clone size: many
D gene: .
CDR3 protein: CASSQDPQSYEQYF
CDR3 DNA: TGTGCCAGCAGCCAAGATCCACAGTCCTACGAGCAGTACTTC

V gene: TRBV9
J gene: TRBJ1-2
clone size: once
D gene: .
CDR3 protein: CASRRKGMLLHGYTF
CDR3 DNA: TGTGCCAGCAGACGCAAGGGAATGCTCCTGCATGGCTACACCTTC

V gene: TRBV6-2/TRBV6-3
J gene: TRBJ2-3
clone size: many
D gene: .
CDR3 protein: CASSFSDRSNTDTQYF
CDR3 DNA: TGTGCCAGCAGTTTCTCGGACCGATCGAACACAGATACGCAGTATTTT

V gene: TRBV28
J gene: TRBJ2-5
clone size: .
D gene: TRBD1
CDR3 protein: CANTPPRTGIETQYF
CDR3 DNA: TGTGCCAACACCCCGCCCCGGACAGGGATAGAGACCCAGTACTTC

V gene: TRBV11-3
J gene: TRBJ1-1
clone size: many
D gene: TRBD1
CDR3 protein: CASSLPGTGGGGYTEAFF
CDR3 DNA: TGTGCCAGCAGCTTACCCGGGACAGGGGGCGGCGGGTACACTGAAGCTTTCTTT

V gene: TRBV28
J gene: TRBJ2-2
clone size: many
D gene: .
CDR3 protein: CASSDPGRIVGELFF
CDR3 DNA: TGTGCCAGCAGTGACCCGGGACGTATAGTCGGGGAGCTGTTTTTT

V gene: TRBV12-3/TRBV12-4
J gene: TRBJ2-1
clone size: many
D gene: .
CDR3 protein: CASSLMSGVNEQFF
CDR3 DNA: TGTGCCAGCAGTTTAATGTCGGGGGTTAATGAGCAGTTCTTC

V gene: TRBV30
J gene: TRBJ2-2
clone size: many
D gene: TRBD1
CDR3 protein: CASQGASGTGELFF
CDR3 DNA: TGTGCCTCCCAGGGGGCCTCGGGCACCGGGGAGCTGTTTTTT

V gene: TRBV28
J gene: TRBJ2-3
clone size: few
D gene: TRBD2
CDR3 protein: CASSSFGGLDTDTQYF
CDR3 DNA: TGTGCCAGCAGTTCATTTGGCGGACTAGACACAGATACGCAGTATTTT

V gene: TRBV10-3
J gene: TRBJ2-1
clone size: .
D gene: .
CDR3 protein: CAISELGGRDEQFF
CDR3 DNA: TGTGCCATCAGTGAGCTGGGGGGCCGGGATGAGCAGTTCTTC